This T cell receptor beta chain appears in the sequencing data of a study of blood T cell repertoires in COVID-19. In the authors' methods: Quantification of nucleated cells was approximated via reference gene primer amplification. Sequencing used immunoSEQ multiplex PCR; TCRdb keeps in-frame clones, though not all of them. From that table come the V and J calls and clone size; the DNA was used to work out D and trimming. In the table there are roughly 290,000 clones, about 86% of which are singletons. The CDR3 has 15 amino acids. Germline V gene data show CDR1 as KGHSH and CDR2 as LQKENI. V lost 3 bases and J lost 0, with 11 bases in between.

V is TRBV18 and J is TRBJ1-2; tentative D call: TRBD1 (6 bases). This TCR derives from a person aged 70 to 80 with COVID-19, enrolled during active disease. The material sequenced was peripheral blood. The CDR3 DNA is TGTGCCAGCTCACCGGAGGACAGCCCTAACTATGGCTACACCTTC. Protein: CASSPEDSPNYGYTF.